The following is a TCR beta chain sequence with its context. The target antigen is unknown. Both about-4-week and about-12-week second-dose recipients were combined. This entry belongs to a study of T cell responses to AZD1222 COVID-19 vaccine. Here immunoSEQ multiplex PCR was the method, and the copy in TCRdb shows in-frame clones only, minus some. The repertoire holds about 48,000 clones, with roughly 85% as singletons. General observations from the study: Among those given AZD1222, only six were seropositive at baseline. Mapped onto spike, vaccine-associated CD4 TCRs spanned it and were dominant at 160-218 and 743-854. Most donors were white British, females outnumbered males, and clonal diversity was possibly underestimated.

The CDR3 runs to 15 residues. Germline-derived CDR1 and CDR2 are SGHNT and YENEEA. After removal of 3 bases from V and 3 bases from J, the junction contained 7 bases not matched to a gene. The receptor was isolated from an adult who received the AZD1222 COVID-19 vaccine. Sequenced material: peripheral blood, taken 28 days after the second AZD1222 dose. The V gene is TRBV11-3, the J gene TRBJ2-7; 8 nucleotides line up with TRBD2. CDR3 region: CASSFTSGVSYEQYF. CDR3 DNA: TGTGCCAGCAGCTTTACTAGCGGAGTCAGCTACGAGCAGTACTTC.